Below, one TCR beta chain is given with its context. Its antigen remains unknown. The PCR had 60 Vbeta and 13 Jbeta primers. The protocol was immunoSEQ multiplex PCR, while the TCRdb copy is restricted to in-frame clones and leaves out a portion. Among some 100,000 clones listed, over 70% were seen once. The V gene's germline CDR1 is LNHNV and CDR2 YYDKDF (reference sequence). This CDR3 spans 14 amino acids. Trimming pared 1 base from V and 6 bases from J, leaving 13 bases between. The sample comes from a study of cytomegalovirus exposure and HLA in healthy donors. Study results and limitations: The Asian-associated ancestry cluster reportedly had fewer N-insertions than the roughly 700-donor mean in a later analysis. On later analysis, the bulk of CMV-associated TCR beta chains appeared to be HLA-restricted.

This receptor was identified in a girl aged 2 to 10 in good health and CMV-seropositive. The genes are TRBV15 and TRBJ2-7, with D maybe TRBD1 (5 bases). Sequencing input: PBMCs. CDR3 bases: TGTGCCACCAGCAGAGGACAGCCACCCCTCGAGCAGTACTTC. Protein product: CATSRGQPPLEQYF.